This TCR beta chain comes out of a study of T cell changes during pregnancy in multiple sclerosis. Sequencing used immunoSEQ multiplex PCR; TCRdb keeps in-frame clones, though not all of them. The data contain about 92,000 clones, just under 95% of them seen just once; the ten biggest clones take up roughly 4.5%. In germline, CDR1 is ENHRY, CDR2 SYGVKD. This CDR3 contains 14 residues. Deletions cut 2 bases from V and 6 bases from J, with 8 bases between. The chain recombines TRBV10-3 with TRBJ1-6; a possible D gene is TRBD1 (6 bases). Sequencing used peripheral blood, obtained in the first trimester of pregnancy. This receptor was taken from a female donor with multiple sclerosis, enrolled in a pregnancy study. In DNA, the CDR3 is TGTGCCATCAGTGAGGCGACAGGTAATTCACCCCTCCACTTT. It is translated as CAISEATGNSPLHF.